These 11 T cell receptor beta chains share one sample of origin, sequenced in a study of preoperative IRX-2 immunotherapy in early breast cancer. Specified treatment: preoperative locoregional IRX-2 cytokine immunotherapy. Clones were read by immunoSEQ multiplex PCR, and TCRdb kept only the in-frame ones, dropping some. The table has 1,500 or so clones, around 69% seen once. The specimen was tumor tissue, collected before IRX-2 immunotherapy. The receptors stem from a human donor with breast cancer.

The chain combines TRBV6-8 with TRBJ1-1, with 11 bases that match TRBD1. Germline trimming cut 6 bases from V and 4 bases from J; bases unmatched to any gene: 4. Per the germline V gene, CDR1 is MNHGY and CDR2 is SAAAGT. This CDR3 region has 14 residues. Here the CDR3 reads CASSLGTGGTEAFF. The CDR3 DNA reads TGTGCCAGCAGCCTCGGGACAGGGGGCACTGAAGCTTTCTTT.

The chain has TRBV11-3 and TRBJ1-1; D not certain. Germline loops: CDR1 SGHNT, CDR2 YENEEA. The CDR3 loop spans 16 amino acids. V lost 2 bases, J lost 3 bases, and 16 bases lay in between. The CDR3 nucleotides read TGTGCCAGCAGCTTACGCCCTTTGGGTGGTTACACTGAAGCTTTCTTT. Translation: CASSLRPLGGYTEAFF.

The chain carries TRBV12-5 and TRBJ1-1, with TRBD1 identical over 7 bases. The CDR3 consists of 15 residues. Germline V gives CDR1 LGHNT, CDR2 FRNRAP. CDR3 sequence: CASHGGQVMNTEAFF. CDR3 bases: TGTGCCAGCCACGGAGGACAGGTTATGAACACTGAAGCTTTCTTT.

The genes are TRBV7-5 and TRBJ2-2; TRBD1 was called by the table and not checked on the DNA. TRBV7-5 is a documented pseudogene. This CDR3 contains 16 residues. The CDR3 loop is CASSQRFRGGTGELFF. Here the CDR3 DNA reads TGTGCCAGCAGCCAGAGGTTCAGGGGTGGAACCGGGGAGCTGTTTTTT.

To note about this clone: An end of the junction does not agree with germline; a read error may underlie this. This sequence joins TRBV6-8 and TRBJ2-1; D call uncertain. Germline CDR1 is MNHGY and CDR2 is SAAAGT. The length of the CDR3 is 13 residues. In nucleotides, the CDR3 is TGTGCCATCAGTGTAGGCCGCTACAATGAGCAGTTCTTC. Translating gives CAISVGRYNEQFF.

The chain joins TRBV7-5 to TRBJ2-3; TRBD1 is the table's D call, not checked against the DNA. TRBV7-5 is deemed a pseudogene. The CDR3 has 14 residues. This CDR3 is CASSPIQGAGTQYF. The DNA for the CDR3 is TGTGCCAGCAGCCCTATTCAGGGGGCAGGTACGCAGTATTTT.

V and J are TRBV11-3 and TRBJ1-4, with D hard to call. Deletions cut 4 bases from V and 5 bases from J, with 14 bases between. This CDR3 spans 15 amino acids. The germline gives CDR1 SGHNT, CDR2 YENEEA. The CDR3 sequence is CASSSERDANEKLFF. For the CDR3, the DNA is TGTGCCAGCAGCTCCGAGCGGGATGCAAATGAAAAACTGTTTTTT.

The chain uses TRBV14 and TRBJ1-2; D is unresolved. Germline assignment: CDR1 SGHDN and CDR2 FVKESK. The CDR3 sequence is 13 residues long. V lost 1 base to trimming and J lost 2 bases, with 5 bases between them. DNA for the CDR3: TGTGCCAGCAGCCAAGGAAGGAACTATGGCTACACCTTC. This codes for CASSQGRNYGYTF.

V and J are TRBV27 and TRBJ1-6; TRBD1 is a possible D gene (5 bases). Trimming shortened V by 4 bases and J by 6 bases, and 10 bases separated the two germline ends. Germline assignment: CDR1 MNHEY and CDR2 SMNVEV (reference sequence). This CDR3 region has 14 residues. CDR3 amino acids: CASSSKGLNSPLHF. CDR3 bases: TGTGCCAGCAGTTCAAAGGGGCTTAATTCACCCCTCCACTTT.

This CDR3 is CASSPEWGMGTEAFF. CDR3 in DNA: TGTGCCAGCAGCCCAGAGTGGGGAATGGGCACTGAAGCTTTCTTT. This chain connects TRBV11-3 to TRBJ1-1; no firm D call. Looked up from germline, CDR1 is SGHNT and CDR2 is YENEEA. The CDR3 contains 15 residues. Trimming cost V 5 bases and J 4 bases, with 17 bases left between them.

J is TRBJ2-3 and V is TRBV29-1, with D possibly matching TRBD2 (7 bases). V was cut by 5 bases and J by 1 base, with 19 bases left in between. Germline values: CDR1 SQVTM, CDR2 ANQGSEA. The CDR3 runs to 16 residues. The CDR3 sequence: CSVHLFGGGGTDTQYF. As DNA, the CDR3 is TGCAGCGTTCACCTCTTTGGGGGGGGCGGCACAGATACGCAGTATTTT.